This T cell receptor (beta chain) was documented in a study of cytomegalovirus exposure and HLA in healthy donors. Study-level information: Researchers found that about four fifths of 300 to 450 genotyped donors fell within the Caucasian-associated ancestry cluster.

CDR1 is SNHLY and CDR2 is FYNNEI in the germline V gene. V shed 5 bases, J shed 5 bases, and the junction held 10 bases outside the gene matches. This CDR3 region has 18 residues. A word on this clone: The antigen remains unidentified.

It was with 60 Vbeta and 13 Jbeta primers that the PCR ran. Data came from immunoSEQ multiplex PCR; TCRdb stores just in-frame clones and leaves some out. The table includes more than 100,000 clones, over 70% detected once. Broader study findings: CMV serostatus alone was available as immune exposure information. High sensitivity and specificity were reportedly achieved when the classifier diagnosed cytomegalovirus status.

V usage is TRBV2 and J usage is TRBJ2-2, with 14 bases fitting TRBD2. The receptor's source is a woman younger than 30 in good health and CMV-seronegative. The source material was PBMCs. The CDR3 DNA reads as TGTGCCAGCAGTTGGTCCGGGACTAGCGGGAGAAGGACCGGGGAGCTGTTTTTT. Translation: CASSWSGTSGRRTGELFF.